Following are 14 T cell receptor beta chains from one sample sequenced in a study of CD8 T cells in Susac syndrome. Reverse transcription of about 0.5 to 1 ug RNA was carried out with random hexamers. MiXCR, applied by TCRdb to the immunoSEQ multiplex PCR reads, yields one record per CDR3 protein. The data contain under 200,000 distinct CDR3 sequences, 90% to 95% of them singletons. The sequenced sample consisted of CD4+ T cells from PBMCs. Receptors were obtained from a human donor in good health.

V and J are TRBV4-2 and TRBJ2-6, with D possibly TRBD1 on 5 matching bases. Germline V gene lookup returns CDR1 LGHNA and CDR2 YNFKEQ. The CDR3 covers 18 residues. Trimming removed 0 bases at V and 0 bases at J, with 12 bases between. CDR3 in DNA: TGTGCCAGCAGCCAAGATAAGGGGAAGGGCTCTGGGGCCAACGTCCTGACTTTC. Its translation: CASSQDKGKGSGANVLTF.

The CDR3 region has the DNA TGTGCCAGCAGTGAGTGGCGGGGGGACACCGGGGAGCTGTTTTTT. Translation gives CASSEWRGDTGELFF. The rearrangement links TRBV2 to TRBJ2-2; the match to TRBD2 covers 8 bases. Germline V lookup: CDR1 SNHLY, CDR2 FYNNEI. The ends lost 3 bases at V and 3 bases at J; junction bases unmatched: 3. This CDR3 is built from 15 residues.

In DNA form, the CDR3 reads TGCAGCGTTGAAGAGGGACACGGGACCCAGTACTTC. Translated: CSVEEGHGTQYF. V is TRBV29-1 and J is TRBJ2-5, with a tentative D call TRBD1 (6 bases). The CDR3 runs 12 residues. V was clipped by 0 bases and J by 7 bases, with 9 bases between them. Germline CDR1 SQVTM, CDR2 ANQGSEA.

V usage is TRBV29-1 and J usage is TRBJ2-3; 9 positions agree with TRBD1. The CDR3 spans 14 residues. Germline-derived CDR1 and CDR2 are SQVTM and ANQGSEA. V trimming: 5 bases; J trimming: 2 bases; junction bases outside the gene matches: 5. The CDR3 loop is CSVLDRGLTDTQYF. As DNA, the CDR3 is TGCAGCGTTCTGGACAGGGGACTCACAGATACGCAGTATTTT.

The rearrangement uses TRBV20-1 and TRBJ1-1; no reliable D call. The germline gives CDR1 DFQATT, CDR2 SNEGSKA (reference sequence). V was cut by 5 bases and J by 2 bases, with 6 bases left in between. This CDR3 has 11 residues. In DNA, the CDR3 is TGCAGTGCTTCGCCTAACACTGAAGCTTTCTTT. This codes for CSASPNTEAFF.

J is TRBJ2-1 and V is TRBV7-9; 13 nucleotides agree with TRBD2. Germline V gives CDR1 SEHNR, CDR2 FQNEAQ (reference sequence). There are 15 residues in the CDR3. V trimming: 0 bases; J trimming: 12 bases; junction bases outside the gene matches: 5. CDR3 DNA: TGTGCCAGCAGCTTAGCACTAGCGGGGGGGCCGTGGCAGTTCTTC. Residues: CASSLALAGGPWQFF.

This CDR3 is CASSYGGQETQYF. The CDR3, as DNA: TGTGCCAGCAGTTACGGCGGACAAGAGACCCAGTACTTC. The chain recombines TRBV6-5 with TRBJ2-5; D gene uncertain. Germline CDR1 and CDR2: MNHEY and SVGAGI. The V end was cut by 2 bases, the J end by 2 bases, with 6 bases between. This CDR3 is built from 13 residues.

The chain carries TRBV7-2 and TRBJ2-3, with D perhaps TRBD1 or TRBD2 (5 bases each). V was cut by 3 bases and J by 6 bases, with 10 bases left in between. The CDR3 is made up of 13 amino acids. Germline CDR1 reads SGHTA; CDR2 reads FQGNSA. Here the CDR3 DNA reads TGTGCCAGCAGCTTGGGACCCGCTGATACGCAGTATTTT. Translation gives CASSLGPADTQYF.

In DNA, the CDR3 is TGCAGCGTTGAAGAACAGGGAGTGGGAGGCTACACCTTC. The encoded protein is CSVEEQGVGGYTF. The chain combines TRBV29-1 with TRBJ1-2; D perhaps matches TRBD1 (6 bases). The CDR3 runs to 13 residues. The germline CDR1 and CDR2 sequences are SQVTM and ANQGSEA. Trimming took 0 bases from V and 8 from J, leaving 13 bases between them.

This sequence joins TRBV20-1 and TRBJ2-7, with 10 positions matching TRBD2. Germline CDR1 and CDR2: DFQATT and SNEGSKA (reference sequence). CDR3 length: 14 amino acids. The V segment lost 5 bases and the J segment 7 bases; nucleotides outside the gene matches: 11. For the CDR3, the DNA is TGCAGTGCTGGCAAAAGCGGGGGGGCAAATGAGCAGTACTTC. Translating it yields CSAGKSGGANEQYF.

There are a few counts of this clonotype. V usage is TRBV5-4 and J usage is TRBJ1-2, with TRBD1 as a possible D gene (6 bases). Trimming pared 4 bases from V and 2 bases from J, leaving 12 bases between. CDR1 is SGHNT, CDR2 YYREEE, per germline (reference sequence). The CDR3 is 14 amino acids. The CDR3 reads CASSPGGRNYGYTF. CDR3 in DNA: TGTGCCAGCAGCCCGGGGGGCAGGAACTATGGCTACACCTTC.

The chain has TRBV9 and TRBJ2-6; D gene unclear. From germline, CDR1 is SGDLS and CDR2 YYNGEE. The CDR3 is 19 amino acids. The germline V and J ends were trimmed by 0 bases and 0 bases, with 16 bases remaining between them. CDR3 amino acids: CASSVGLSAGSSGANVLTF. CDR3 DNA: TGTGCCAGCAGCGTAGGGCTTTCGGCAGGTAGCTCTGGGGCCAACGTCCTGACTTTC.

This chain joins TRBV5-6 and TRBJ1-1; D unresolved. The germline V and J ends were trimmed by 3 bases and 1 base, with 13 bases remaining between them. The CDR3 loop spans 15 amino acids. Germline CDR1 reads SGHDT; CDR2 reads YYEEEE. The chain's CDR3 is CASSSTWSGNTEAFF. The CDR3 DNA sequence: TGTGCCAGCAGCTCCACCTGGTCTGGGAACACTGAAGCTTTCTTT.

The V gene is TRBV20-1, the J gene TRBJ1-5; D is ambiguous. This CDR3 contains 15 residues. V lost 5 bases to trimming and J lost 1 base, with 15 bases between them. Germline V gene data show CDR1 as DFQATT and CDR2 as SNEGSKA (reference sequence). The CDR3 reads CSAGRAGTSNQPQHF. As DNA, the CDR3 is TGCAGTGCTGGGAGGGCTGGCACAAGCAATCAGCCCCAGCATTTT.